The T cell receptor (beta chain) described here comes from a study of siplizumab effects on memory and regulatory T cells. Clones were sequenced by immunoSEQ multiplex PCR, and TCRdb holds only the in-frame ones, with some missing. This table holds roughly 100,000 clones, roughly 93% found once. Note on this clone: No antigen is known for it.

Whole-study results and caveats: Naive T cells appeared more varied than memory cells and looked like key alloresponse contributors.

The CDR3 sequence is 12 residues long. V was cut by 2 bases and J by 3 bases, with 6 bases left in between. Germline V gene lookup returns CDR1 SGDLS and CDR2 YYNGEE. The sample comprised CD8+ T cells sorted from blood. This receptor was obtained from a human donor in good health. The genes are TRBV9 and TRBJ2-7; D is unresolved. The CDR3 DNA sequence: TGTGCCAGCAGCGTGGACGGCTACGAGCAGTACTTC. This sequence encodes CASSVDGYEQYF. The full variable domain, rest sourced from reference TRBV9 and TRBJ2-7, is DSGVTQTPKHLITATGQRVTLRCSPRSGDLSVYWYQQSLDQGLQFLIQYYNGEERAKGNILERFSAQQFPDLHSELNLSSLELGDSALYFCASSVDGYEQYFGPGTRLTVT.